The source of this T cell receptor beta chain is a study of blood T cell repertoires in COVID-19 (TCRdb year 2020). For the wider study: Samples covering the acute and convalescent phases of COVID-19 were provided by collaborators in the United States, Italy and Spain. The repertoires were released in a freely available public database meant as a resource for research on the immune response to SARS-CoV-2. Where HLA class I and class II types were available, the types were taken from metadata supplied by the sample provider, not from assay-based typing. A de-identified subject ID, COVID-19 status, age in years and sex were almost always included in the sample metadata. The dataset comprised deeply sampled blood TCRbeta repertoires from subjects exposed to, actively infected with, or recovered from COVID-19. The material from the prospective study consisted of cDNA or gDNA derived from T cells, B-cell-depleted T cells, or PBMCs. The samples were drawn from the first 160 participants of the ongoing ImmuneRACE study and from about 1,200 subjects provided by 6 global collaborators.

TCRbeta CDR3 regions were amplified from genomic DNA using the immunoSEQ Assay, a bias-controlled multiplex PCR. The study's own analysis went as follows. The number of nucleated cells in each sample was estimated from the amplification of reference gene primers within the assay. Sequence reads were collapsed and filtered to measure the absolute abundance of every unique TCRbeta CDR3 rearrangement. Productive Simpson clonality was computed per sample as the square root of Simpson's diversity index over productive rearrangements. What TCRdb holds here is the immuneACCESS table cut down to in-frame rearrangements. Part of the clones is not present; checked against another copy, under half of the missing clones reflect an unresolved V gene, and the others are unexplained. The V and J calls and clone size were taken over from that table, and D and trimming were inferred from the DNA. The sample records about 400,000 clones, around 88% of which are singletons. The top ten hold about 4.5% of the sample.

The CDR3 has 14 amino acids, counting the end cysteine and phenylalanine. Kept here is only the CDR3 DNA, which spans 42 bases and is read in frame from base 1. For CDR1 and CDR2, the germline V gene lists SGHRS and YFSETQ. Trimming leaves V shorter by 4 bases and J shorter by 4 bases, with the junction holding 4 bases beyond the gene matches. Collaborating institutions collected whole blood in K2EDTA tubes following their own protocols. For TCRbeta analysis, collaborators shipped samples in one of three forms: frozen whole blood, isolated PBMCs, or DNA extracted from either of those sample types. What the research found in general, with its limitations: Clinical and demographic metadata were provided uncurated, with the amount varying by source and participant.

With regard to this clone: The clone's antigen remains unknown. Base qualities are not provided; no much larger clone lies one nucleotide away. The sample holds other DNA sequences that translate to the same CDR3.

Input material: peripheral blood. The sequence was obtained from a woman aged 25-40 years with acute or convalescent COVID-19. The rearrangement combines TRBV5-1 with TRBJ2-7; 11 central nucleotides agree with TRBD1. In nucleotides, the sequence is TGCGCCAGCAGCAAAGGGACAGGGGGGTACGAGCAGTACTTC. Its protein product is CASSKGTGGYEQYF.